This T cell receptor beta chain is drawn from a study of blood T cell repertoires in COVID-19. Study context: Italy, Spain and the United States were the sources of the convalescent and acute COVID-19 samples. Sources were T cells, B-cell-depleted T cells, or PBMCs; the material itself was cDNA or gDNA.

This clone was seen once. Original data processing: Estimation of nucleated cell counts was performed using reference gene primer amplification. TCRdb's table, derived via immunoSEQ multiplex PCR, lists solely in-frame clones and lacks some. V and J calls and clone size are given by that table; D and trimming were obtained from the DNA. The sample includes about 38,000 clones, 90% of them seen just once. The V and J ends lost 1 base and 5 bases respectively, with 14 bases between them. The CDR3 is 15 residues long. The V gene's germline CDR1 is SEHNR and CDR2 FQNEAQ (reference sequence). The sequence came from a man aged 55 to 70 with active or convalescent COVID-19. Sequenced: peripheral blood. This chain connects TRBV7-9 to TRBJ1-2; D might be TRBD1 (5 bases). The CDR3 sequence: CASSLEAAGTYGYTF. DNA of the CDR3: TGTGCCAGCAGCTTAGAGGCGGCGGGGACGTATGGCTACACCTTC.